A single sample gave rise to the 20 T cell receptor beta chains below, sequenced in a study of cytomegalovirus exposure and HLA in healthy donors. With 60 Vbeta and 13 Jbeta primers, the PCR was carried out. TCRdb's table, derived via immunoSEQ multiplex PCR, lists solely in-frame clones and lacks some. The sample includes 150,000 to 200,000 clones, 70% to 90% of them seen just once. The specimen sequenced was PBMCs. Every receptor here comes from a young man in good health and CMV-seropositive.

The rearrangement links TRBV7-3 to TRBJ2-3; TRBD2 agrees at 8 bases. The CDR3 extends over 15 amino acids. Germline loops: CDR1 SGHTA, CDR2 FQGTGA. V gave up 5 bases and J gave up 0 bases; unmatched junction bases: 4. CDR3 loop: CASSLGGASTDTQYF. In nucleotides, the CDR3 is TGTGCCAGCAGCCTCGGGGGGGCGAGCACAGATACGCAGTATTTT.

The chain couples TRBV6-5 to TRBJ2-5; a weak D match, TRBD2 (7 bases). V gave up 6 bases and J gave up 5 bases, with 16 bases separating them. Looked up from germline, CDR1 is MNHEY and CDR2 is SVGAGI. CDR3 length: 14 amino acids. CDR3 nucleotides: TGTGCCAGCAGCCCACCCGGGGGGCGGGAGACCCAGTACTTC. It encodes CASSPPGGRETQYF.

V usage is TRBV7-2 and J usage is TRBJ2-3; 8 bases match TRBD2. V lost 2 bases to trimming and J lost 4 bases; unmatched junction nucleotides: 5. This CDR3 region has 15 residues. Per the germline V gene, CDR1 is SGHTA and CDR2 is FQGNSA. CDR3 nucleotides: TGTGCCAGCAGCTTACGGGGGGGGCATGCAGATACGCAGTATTTT. Its translation: CASSLRGGHADTQYF.

V and J are TRBV7-6 and TRBJ2-2, with 10 nucleotides matching TRBD2. The V segment lost 5 bases and the J segment 7 bases; nucleotides outside the gene matches: 13. This CDR3 region has 17 residues. Per the germline V gene, CDR1 is SGHVS and CDR2 is FNYEAQ. The CDR3 DNA is TGTGCCAGCAGCCAGAATTACGGAGCGGGGGGGCGCGGGGAGCTGTTTTTT. Translated, it gives CASSQNYGAGGRGELFF.

This clone has only one observation. The rearrangement links TRBV7-6 to TRBJ2-3; a possible D gene is TRBD2 (7 bases). This CDR3 is built from 16 residues. Trimming cost V 3 bases and J 5 bases, with 18 bases left between them. CDR1 SGHVS and CDR2 FNYEAQ come from the germline V gene. The CDR3 sequence is CASSLGGGGSGDTQYF. The CDR3 DNA sequence: TGTGCCAGCAGCTTGGGGGGGGGCGGTTCAGGAGATACGCAGTATTTT.

This chain's CDR3 is CASSFGEAWETTGYTF. The CDR3 DNA is TGTGCCAGCAGCTTCGGTGAGGCGTGGGAGACGACCGGCTACACCTTC. The chain employs TRBV5-5 and TRBJ1-2; no clear D. This CDR3 region has 16 residues. Germline lookup yields CDR1 SGHKS and CDR2 YYEKEE (reference sequence). V lost 2 bases, J lost 8 bases, and 22 bases lay in between.

This clone was seen only once. The J gene is TRBJ1-2, the V gene TRBV6-5; 10 bases line up with TRBD1. The V and J ends lost 4 bases and 2 bases, in that order; junction bases with no gene match: 4. Germline V gene sequence: CDR1 MNHEY, CDR2 SVGAGI. This CDR3 is 15 amino acids long. The CDR3, as DNA: TGTGCCAGCAGTTTCCGGGACAGGGGAAACTATGGCTACACCTTC. Translating it yields CASSFRDRGNYGYTF.

This clone was recorded only once. V gene TRBV19 combines with J gene TRBJ1-5; possible D gene TRBD1, 5 bases. CDR3 length equals 18 residues. Germline CDR1 and CDR2: LNHDA and SQIVND (reference sequence). Trimming shortened V by 7 bases and J by 1 base, and 23 bases separated the two germline ends. The CDR3 here is CASMPGSGLMGSNQPQHF. The CDR3 nucleotides read TGTGCCAGTATGCCGGGGTCGGGACTCATGGGGAGCAATCAGCCCCAGCATTTT.

This chain uses TRBV5-4 with TRBJ1-5; 8 bases fit TRBD1. CDR1 is SGHNT and CDR2 is YYREEE in the germline V gene (reference sequence). The CDR3 runs 16 residues. The ends lost 0 bases at V and 0 bases at J; junction bases unmatched: 2. The CDR3 DNA sequence: TGTGCCAGCAGCTTGGCCGGGACAGGTAGCAATCAGCCCCAGCATTTT. This encodes CASSLAGTGSNQPQHF.

The gene calls are TRBV7-2 and TRBJ2-1, with TRBD2 matching 8 bases. Germline-derived CDR1 and CDR2 are SGHTA and FQGNSA. Losses at the gene ends were 1 base for V and 2 bases for J; bases not matched to a gene: 10. The CDR3 covers 18 residues. Here the CDR3 DNA reads TGTGCCAGCAGCTTAGTGAGTGGGAGCGGGGGTGCCTACAATGAGCAGTTCTTC. It translates to CASSLVSGSGGAYNEQFF. Variable domain in full (rest from reference TRBV7-2 and TRBJ2-1): GAGVSQSPSNKVTEKGKDVELRCDPISGHTALYWYRQSLGQGLEFLIYFQGNSAPDKSGLPSDRFSAERTGGSVSTLTIQRTQQEDSAVYLCASSLVSGSGGAYNEQFFGPGTRLTVL.

The V gene is TRBV6-6, the J gene TRBJ2-1; D not certain. The CDR3 consists of 12 residues. The germline gives CDR1 MNHNY, CDR2 SVGAGI (reference sequence). Trimming took 5 bases from V and 14 from J, leaving 16 bases between them. This CDR3 reads CASSARTENKFF. Here the CDR3 DNA reads TGTGCCAGCAGTGCTCGAACAGAAAACAAGTTCTTC.

The chain carries TRBV7-6 and TRBJ2-1; TRBD2 aligns across 7 bases. Germline CDR1 is SGHVS and CDR2 is FNYEAQ. This CDR3 has 13 amino acids. The V and J ends lost 8 bases and 4 bases, in that order; junction bases with no gene match: 5. The CDR3 spells CASAQGLYNEQFF. The CDR3 nucleotides read TGTGCCAGCGCTCAGGGACTATACAATGAGCAGTTCTTC.

The genes are TRBV11-3 and TRBJ2-7; D possibly corresponds to TRBD1 (6 bases). The CDR3 is 14 amino acids. Germline V gene lookup returns CDR1 SGHNT and CDR2 YENEEA. V lost 1 base and J 6 bases, leaving 13 bases between the germline ends. CDR3 nucleotide sequence: TGTGCCAGCAGCTTAGTAGGCAGGGGCCCCGAGCAGTACTTC. Protein sequence: CASSLVGRGPEQYF.

This chain joins TRBV4-3 and TRBJ1-1; D is unresolved. CDR3 size: 15 residues. Looked up from germline, CDR1 is LGHNA and CDR2 is YSLEER. V was shortened by 0 bases and J by 3 bases, with 11 bases between the two germline ends. The CDR3 is CASSQDERSDTEAFF. The CDR3 DNA sequence: TGCGCCAGCAGCCAAGATGAAAGGAGTGACACTGAAGCTTTCTTT.

The chain carries TRBV10-2 and TRBJ2-2; a possible D gene is TRBD1 (6 bases). V lost 4 bases to trimming and J lost 2 bases, with 14 bases between them. The CDR3 loop spans 16 amino acids. In germline, CDR1 is WSHSY, CDR2 SAAADI. This chain's CDR3 is CASSVYPGHNTGELFF. DNA for the CDR3: TGCGCCAGCAGTGTTTACCCGGGACACAACACCGGGGAGCTGTTTTTT.

This chain links TRBV6-1 with TRBJ1-2, with D possibly matching TRBD1 (5 bases). The CDR3 extends over 15 amino acids. The V gene's germline CDR1 is MNHNS and CDR2 SASEGT. The V end was cut by 1 base, the J end by 7 bases, with 16 bases between. Here the CDR3 DNA reads TGTGCCAGCAGTGAAGGGTGGCAGGGTTGGGGTGGCTACACCTTC. Its translation is CASSEGWQGWGGYTF.

This clone has just one count. The rearrangement uses TRBV5-1 and TRBJ2-5; D is undetermined. CDR1 and CDR2 (germline): SGHRS, YFSETQ. V dropped 1 base and J dropped 1 base, with 8 bases sitting between them. This CDR3 has 14 amino acids. This chain's CDR3 is CASSLIPGQETQYF. DNA of the CDR3: TGCGCCAGCAGCTTGATCCCAGGCCAAGAGACCCAGTACTTC.

The V and J genes are TRBV6-1 and TRBJ2-2; D possibly corresponds to TRBD2 (5 bases). The CDR3 sequence is 15 residues long. With 5 bases removed from V and 4 bases from J, the gap between germline ends came to 14 bases. Germline CDR1 is MNHNS and CDR2 is SASEGT. As DNA, the CDR3 is TGTGCCAGCAGTTTCCAAATCGAGGGCACCGGGGAGCTGTTTTTT. This gives the protein CASSFQIEGTGELFF.

CDR3 protein: CASSLGGTINEKLFF. The CDR3 nucleotides read TGTGCCAGCAGCTTAGGTGGCACGATTAATGAAAAACTGTTTTTT. The chain is built from TRBV13 and TRBJ1-4; no reliable D call. Per germline, CDR1 PRHDT and CDR2 FYEKMQ (reference sequence). V was pared by 0 bases and J by 4 bases, with 9 bases between. This CDR3 has 15 amino acids.

J is TRBJ1-3 and V is TRBV7-9, with 10 positions matching TRBD1. Germline CDR1 SEHNR, CDR2 FQNEAQ (reference sequence). The V and J ends lost 6 bases and 1 base, in that order; junction bases with no gene match: 9. This CDR3 contains 17 residues. The CDR3 bases are TGTGCCAGCAGTCACGGGACAGGGGAGTTGTCTGGAAACACCATATATTTT. Protein product: CASSHGTGELSGNTIYF.